The clone carrying this T cell receptor (beta chain) was seen ten or more times. The target antigen is unknown. The sample is drawn from a study of HIV-infected patients and healthy controls. Study-level findings and limits: Mean usage of eight alpha and eight beta V genes differed significantly in HIV-infected patients versus controls.

Alpha and beta constant-region primers primed reverse transcription of around 500 ng RNA. Separate chain-specific third strand synthesis with multiplexing indices produced the alpha and beta libraries. Each molecule carried a 12-nucleotide identifier made of two joined random hexamers added before amplification. TCRdb independently ran MiXCR on the 5' RACE reads; one entry per CDR3 protein. The sample includes fewer than 20,000 distinct CDR3 sequences, more than 10% of them seen just once. The V gene's germline CDR1 is DFQATT and CDR2 SNEGSKA (reference sequence). The trim removed 1 base at V and 6 bases at J, leaving 8 bases unmatched. The CDR3 is 15 amino acids. Whole blood was used without fractionation, so all unsorted peripheral T cells were included.

Sequences were obtained from blood. This clonotype originated in an adult in good health. The chain couples TRBV20-1 to TRBJ1-5; 8 nucleotides align to TRBD1. The CDR3 reads CSARARTGLAQPQHF. The CDR3 DNA is TGCAGTGCTAGAGCTAGGACAGGGTTAGCTCAGCCCCAGCATTTT.